Reported below is one T cell receptor beta chain. This clonotype showed up just a few times. What antigen it recognizes has not been identified. No base qualities exist here, and no much larger clone lies one base off it. These data belong to a study of T cell repertoires in aging, cancer and after chemotherapy (dated by TCRdb to between 2018 and 2021). As for the study more broadly: The donors fell into six age groups ranging from 30 or younger to 70 or older, and each group had at least three individuals. Peripheral blood TCR beta repertoires from healthy donors and cancer patients were profiled to examine immunoaging and T cell reconstitution after chemotherapy. Alongside 95 healthy donors serving as a reference group, the cohort included some 220 cancer patients, of whom about 94 had hematological cancers and more than 110 had solid cancers. Control TCR repertoires from healthy donors were recorded over several months to years, and clear clonal overlap was observed across re-sampling. Approximately 10 million TCR reads were contained in the full dataset. What the authors observed across the whole study: Compared with age-matched healthy donors, untreated patients with either hematological or solid cancers had significantly lower TCR diversity in the blood along with higher clonality. According to the authors, the repertoire data do not allow conclusions to be drawn about immunological memory after chemotherapy. In healthy donors, the decline in TCR diversity with age was mainly explained by loss of richness, whereas in cancer patients loss of evenness was also found to contribute. An increase in median generation probability over the chemotherapy interval was observed in both cancer cohorts, suggesting that the repertoire was reconstituted through rebound thymic output.

Multiplex touch-down PCR with a mixed TRB-A/B primer pool was used to amplify rearranged TRB sequences covering the V, D and J segments. Two consecutive PCR reactions with Phusion HS II polymerase added Illumina adapters and sample indices to the amplicons. After gel purification with the NucleoSpin Gel and PCR Clean-up kit, the amplicons were checked using Qubit and an Agilent 2100 Bioanalyzer. Libraries were sequenced on an Illumina MiSeq using 600-cycle, single-indexed, paired-end runs. From the authors' description of their analysis: Processing of the TRB sequences was carried out with MiXCR versions 2.12 and 3.0.5. Each unique CDR3 nucleotide sequence counted as one clone, and only productive sequences with at least two reads were retained. The repertoire metrics were Shannon diversity, evenness, clonality (defined as one minus evenness), and alpha-parameterized diversity profiles covering alpha 0 to 5. Generation probabilities of clones in paired pre- and post-chemotherapy samples were computed with the IGoR algorithm. Through fastp at Q25 and MiXCR, TCRdb rebuilt clones from the public reads, retaining in-frame beta chains. Under each unique CDR3 protein, matching rows form one entry showing the most common genes and DNA. V and J calls and clone size were set by TCRdb, not the authors. In all, the sample holds about 8,400 distinct CDR3 sequences, and roughly 32% of those were seen once. Roughly 3.5% of the sample rests with the top ten.

The CDR3 goes from the cysteine to the phenylalanine over 13 residues. Solely the CDR3 DNA is kept, with 39 bases framed from the first base. CDR1 is given as MRHNA and CDR2 as SNTAGT, both from the germline V gene. The V end gives up 9 bases and the J end 2 bases, leaving 3 bases in the junction not matched to a gene. TCR beta rearrangements were amplified from genomic DNA isolated from peripheral blood, not from sorted cells or RNA. The material sequenced was blood. The clonotype originates from a human donor in good health. The chain is made from TRBV6-4 and TRBJ1-5; 8 bases in the middle match TRBD1. The base sequence is TGTGCCAGTGGACAGGGAGGCAATCAGCCCCAGCATTTT. This yields the protein CASGQGGNQPQHF.